The 3 T cell receptor beta chains below were found in one sample sequenced in a study of Ad26.COV2.S vaccination and SARS-CoV-2 variants. Data came from immunoSEQ multiplex PCR; TCRdb stores just in-frame clones and leaves some out. The data show about 680,000 clones, with 89% seen just once and about 1.5% held by the top ten. Treatment specified: roughly 18 received Ad26.COV2.S at low or high dose, single or two shots; five or six received placebo; per-sample allocation not given. At day 63 after the first vaccine or placebo injection, samples were drawn. The starting material was peripheral blood, obtained in a trial of Ad26.COV2.S vaccine versus placebo. The receptors derive from a person aged 18-65 years who received the Ad26.COV2.S COVID-19 vaccine or a placebo.

The V call is TRBV19, the J call TRBJ1-6; perhaps TRBD1 as D (6 bases). This CDR3 comprises 14 residues. V shed 3 bases and J shed 13 bases, with 16 bases lying between them. Per the germline V gene, CDR1 is LNHDA and CDR2 is SQIVND (reference sequence). As DNA, the CDR3 is TGTGCCAGTAGTATTAGGGGGGCCGGTCAGCCCCTCCACTTT. As protein: CASSIRGAGQPLHF.

V gene TRBV14 combines with J gene TRBJ2-7; TRBD1 agrees at 8 bases. Trimming at V came to 4 bases and at J to 3 bases, leaving 5 bases not matched to a gene. The CDR3 runs 14 residues. Germline V gives CDR1 SGHDN, CDR2 FVKESK. CDR3 DNA: TGTGCCAGCAGCCCCCGGACAGGGAGCTACGAGCAGTACTTC. Its protein is CASSPRTGSYEQYF.

The chain carries TRBV29-1 and TRBJ2-3; 10 bases are shared with TRBD1. This CDR3 has 13 amino acids. Germline V lookup: CDR1 SQVTM, CDR2 ANQGSEA. V trimming: 6 bases; J trimming: 4 bases; junction bases outside the gene matches: 4. The CDR3 here is CSVDGTGADTQYF. The CDR3, as DNA: TGCAGCGTAGACGGGACAGGGGCAGATACGCAGTATTTT.